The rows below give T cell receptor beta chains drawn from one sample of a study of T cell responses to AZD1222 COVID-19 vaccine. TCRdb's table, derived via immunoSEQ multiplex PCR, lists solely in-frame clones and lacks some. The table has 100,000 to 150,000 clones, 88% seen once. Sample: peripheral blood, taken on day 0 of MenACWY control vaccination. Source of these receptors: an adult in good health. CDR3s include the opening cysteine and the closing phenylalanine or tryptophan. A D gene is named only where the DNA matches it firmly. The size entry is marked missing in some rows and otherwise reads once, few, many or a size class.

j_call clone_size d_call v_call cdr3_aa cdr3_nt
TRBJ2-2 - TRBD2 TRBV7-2 CASIGGLAGAGELFF TGTGCCAGCATCGGGGGGCTAGCGGGAGCCGGGGAGCTGTTTTTT
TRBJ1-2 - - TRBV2 CASSVPKFGYTF TGTGCCAGCAGTGTGCCAAAGTTTGGCTACACCTTC
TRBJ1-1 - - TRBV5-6 CASRVLGGQNTEAFF TGTGCCAGCAGAGTGCTGGGCGGTCAAAACACTGAAGCTTTCTTT
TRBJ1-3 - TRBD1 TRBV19 CASSSRGSGDTIYF TGTGCCAGTAGTAGCAGGGGGAGTGGAGACACCATATATTTT
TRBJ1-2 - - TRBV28 CASSWTNYGYTF TGTGCCAGCAGTTGGACTAACTATGGCTACACCTTC
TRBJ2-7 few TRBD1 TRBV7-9 CASSLDRRTGENF TGTGCCAGCAGCTTAGATCGTAGGACAGGAGAGAACTTC
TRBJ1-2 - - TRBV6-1 CASSDTGIKGYTF TGTGCCAGCAGTGATACAGGGATAAAAGGCTACACCTTC
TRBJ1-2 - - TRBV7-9 CATPRTGGYGYTF TGTGCCACCCCAAGGACTGGGGGATATGGCTACACCTTC
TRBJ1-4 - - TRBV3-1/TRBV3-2 CASSQERATTNEKLFF TGTGCCAGCAGCCAAGAGAGGGCCACGACGAATGAAAAACTGTTTTTT
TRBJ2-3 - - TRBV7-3 CASSLIGYGGLSTDTQYF TGTGCCAGCAGCTTAATCGGGTACGGCGGTCTTAGCACAGATACGCAGTATTTT